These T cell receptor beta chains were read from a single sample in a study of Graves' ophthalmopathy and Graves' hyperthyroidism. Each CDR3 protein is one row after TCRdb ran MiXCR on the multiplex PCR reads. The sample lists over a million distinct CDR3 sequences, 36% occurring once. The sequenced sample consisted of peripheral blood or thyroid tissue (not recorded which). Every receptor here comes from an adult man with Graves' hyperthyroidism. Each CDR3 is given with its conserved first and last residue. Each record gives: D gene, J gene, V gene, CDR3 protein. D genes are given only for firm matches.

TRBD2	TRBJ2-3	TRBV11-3	CASSPDPGLATDTQYF
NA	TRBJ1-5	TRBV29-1	CSVEGRLNGQLYEHF
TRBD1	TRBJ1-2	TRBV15	CATRDRAYGGYTF
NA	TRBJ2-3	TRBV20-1	CSGADTQYF
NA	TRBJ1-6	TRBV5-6	CASSLRPRNSPLHF
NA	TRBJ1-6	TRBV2	CASSAEGGNSPLHF
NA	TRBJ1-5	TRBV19	CASSVPRNQPQHF
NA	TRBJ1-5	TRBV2	CASSPSGGAVSNQPQHF
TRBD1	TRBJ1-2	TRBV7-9	CASSLKGDSGVTF
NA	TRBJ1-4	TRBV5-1	CASSLGRLQATNEKLFF
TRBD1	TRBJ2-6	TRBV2	CASSGGPGQGISGANVLTF
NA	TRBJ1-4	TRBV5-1	CASSLRGGDGNEKLFF
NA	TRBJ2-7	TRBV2	CASSPAATYEQYF
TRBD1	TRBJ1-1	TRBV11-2	CASSGLLGTANTEAFF
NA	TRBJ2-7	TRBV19	CASRARDNYEQYF
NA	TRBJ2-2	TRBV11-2	CASSPDVGSAGELFF
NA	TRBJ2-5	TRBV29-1	CSVRTDIGQETQYF
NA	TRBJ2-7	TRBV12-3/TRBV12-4	CASSLFRVGNEQYF
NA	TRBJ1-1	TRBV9	CASSVHRDTWNTEAFF
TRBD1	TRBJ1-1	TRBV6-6	CASSYIKTGGGSEAFF
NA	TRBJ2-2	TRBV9	CASSVEQRAGELFF
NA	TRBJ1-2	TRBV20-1	CSLDGIYGYTF
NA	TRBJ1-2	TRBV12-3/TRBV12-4	CASSLALTGYGYTF
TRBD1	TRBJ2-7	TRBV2	CASRRTGSEQYF
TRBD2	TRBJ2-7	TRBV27	CASSLSEGRVSEQYF
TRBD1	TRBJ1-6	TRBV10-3	CAISETGQGNNSPLHF
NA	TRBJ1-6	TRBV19	CASSMGGGSPLHF
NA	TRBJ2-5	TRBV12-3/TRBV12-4	CASSLRNLQETQYF
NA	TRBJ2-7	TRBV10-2	CASKYGPSGYEQYF
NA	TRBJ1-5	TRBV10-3	CASMRQNYQPQHF
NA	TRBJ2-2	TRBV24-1	CATSDLPAGTLNTGELFF
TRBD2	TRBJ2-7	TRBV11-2	CASSLEVWGGEQYF
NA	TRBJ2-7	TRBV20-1	CSARRGQTVQYF
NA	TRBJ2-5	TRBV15	CATSRGLGSQETQYF
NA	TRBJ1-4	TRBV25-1	CASSVGDSATNEKLFF
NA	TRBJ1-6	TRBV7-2	CASSSRGLGTPLHF
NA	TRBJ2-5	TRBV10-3	CAISEPQGGKETQYF
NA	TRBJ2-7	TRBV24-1	CATSLGQGTSGEQYF
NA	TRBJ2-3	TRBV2	CASSTEDTQYF
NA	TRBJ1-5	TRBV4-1	CASSQAGFQPQHF
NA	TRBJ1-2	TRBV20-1	CSAPHDFNYGYTF
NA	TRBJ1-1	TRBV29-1	CSVEGAGVEAFF
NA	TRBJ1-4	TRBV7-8	CASSLGARSGEKLFF